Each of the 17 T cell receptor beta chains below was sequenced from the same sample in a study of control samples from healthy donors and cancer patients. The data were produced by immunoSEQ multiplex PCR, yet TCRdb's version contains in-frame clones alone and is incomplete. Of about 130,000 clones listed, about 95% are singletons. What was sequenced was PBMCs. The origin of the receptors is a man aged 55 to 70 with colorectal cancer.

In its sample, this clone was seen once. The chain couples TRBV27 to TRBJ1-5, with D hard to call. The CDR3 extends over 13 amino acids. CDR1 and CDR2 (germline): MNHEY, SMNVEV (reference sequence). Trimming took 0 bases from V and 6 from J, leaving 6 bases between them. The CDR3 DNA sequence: TGTGCCAGCAGTTTATCAGGGTCTCAGCCCCAGCATTTT. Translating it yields CASSLSGSQPQHF.

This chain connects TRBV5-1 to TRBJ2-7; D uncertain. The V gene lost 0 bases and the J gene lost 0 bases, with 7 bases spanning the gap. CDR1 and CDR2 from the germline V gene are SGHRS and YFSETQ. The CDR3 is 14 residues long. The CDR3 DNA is TGCGCCAGCAGCTTGGATCGTCTCTCCTACGAGCAGTACTTC. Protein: CASSLDRLSYEQYF.

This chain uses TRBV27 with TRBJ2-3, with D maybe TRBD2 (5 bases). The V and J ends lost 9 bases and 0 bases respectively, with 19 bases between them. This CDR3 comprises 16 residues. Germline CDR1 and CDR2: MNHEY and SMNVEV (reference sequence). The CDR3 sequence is CASNGVPGSSTDTQYF. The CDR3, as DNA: TGTGCCAGTAACGGGGTCCCGGGGAGTAGCACAGATACGCAGTATTTT.

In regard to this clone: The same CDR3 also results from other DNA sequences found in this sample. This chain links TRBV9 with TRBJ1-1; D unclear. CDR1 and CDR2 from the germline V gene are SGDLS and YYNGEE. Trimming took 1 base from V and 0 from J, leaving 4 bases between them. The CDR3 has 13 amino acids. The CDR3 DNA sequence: TGTGCCAGCAGCGTAACAGTGAACACTGAAGCTTTCTTT. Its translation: CASSVTVNTEAFF.

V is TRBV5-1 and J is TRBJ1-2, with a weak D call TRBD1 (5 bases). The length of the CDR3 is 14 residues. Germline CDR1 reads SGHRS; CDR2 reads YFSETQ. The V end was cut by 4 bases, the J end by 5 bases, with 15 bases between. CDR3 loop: CASSAGDGAYGYTF. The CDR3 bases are TGCGCCAGCAGCGCGGGGGATGGGGCTTATGGCTACACCTTC.

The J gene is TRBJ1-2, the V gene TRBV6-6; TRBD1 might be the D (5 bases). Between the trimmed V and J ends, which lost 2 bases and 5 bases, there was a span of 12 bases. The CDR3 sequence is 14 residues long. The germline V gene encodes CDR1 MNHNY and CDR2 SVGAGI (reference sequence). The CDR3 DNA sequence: TGTGCCAGCAGTTACGGGACGGTACTGTATGGCTACACCTTC. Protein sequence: CASSYGTVLYGYTF.

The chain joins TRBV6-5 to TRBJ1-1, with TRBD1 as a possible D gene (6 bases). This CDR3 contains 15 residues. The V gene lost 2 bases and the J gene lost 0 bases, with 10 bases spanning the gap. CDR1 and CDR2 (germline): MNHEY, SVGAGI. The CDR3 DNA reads TGTGCCAGCAGTTACGCGGGGGCGGTGAACACTGAAGCTTTCTTT. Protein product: CASSYAGAVNTEAFF.

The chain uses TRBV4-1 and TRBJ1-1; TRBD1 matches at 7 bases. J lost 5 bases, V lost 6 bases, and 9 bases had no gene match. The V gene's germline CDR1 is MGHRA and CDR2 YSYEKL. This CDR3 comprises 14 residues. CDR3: CASRPRTGRTEAFF. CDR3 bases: TGCGCCAGCAGGCCCCGGACAGGTCGGACTGAAGCTTTCTTT.

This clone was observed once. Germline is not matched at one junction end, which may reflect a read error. The CDR3 region is CASGHWGGSSYNEQFF. CDR3 nucleotides: TGTGCCAGCGGCCACTGGGGGGGGAGCTCCTACAATGAGCAGTTCTTC. The chain combines TRBV3-1 (or the pseudogene TRBV3-2) with TRBJ2-1; TRBD2 matches 7 bases. This CDR3 comprises 16 residues. Germline V gives CDR1 LGHDT, CDR2 YNNKEL (reference sequence).

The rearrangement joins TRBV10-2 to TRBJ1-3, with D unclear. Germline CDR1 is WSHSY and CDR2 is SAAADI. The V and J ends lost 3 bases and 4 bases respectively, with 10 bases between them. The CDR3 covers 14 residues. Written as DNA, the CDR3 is TGCGCCAGCAGTGAAACCAGGCCGGGAAACACCATATATTTT. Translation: CASSETRPGNTIYF.

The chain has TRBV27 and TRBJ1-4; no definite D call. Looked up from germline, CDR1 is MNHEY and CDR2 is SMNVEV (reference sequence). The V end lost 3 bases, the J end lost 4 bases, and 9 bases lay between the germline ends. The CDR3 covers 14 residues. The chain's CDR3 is CASSFLGYNEKLFF. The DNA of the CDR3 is TGTGCCAGCAGTTTCTTGGGCTATAATGAAAAACTGTTTTTT.

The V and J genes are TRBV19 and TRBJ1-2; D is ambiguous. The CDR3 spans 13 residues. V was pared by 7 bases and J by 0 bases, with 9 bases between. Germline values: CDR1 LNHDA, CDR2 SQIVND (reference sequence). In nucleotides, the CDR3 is TGTGCCAGTAACTCGCAGGCTAACTATGGCTACACCTTC. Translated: CASNSQANYGYTF. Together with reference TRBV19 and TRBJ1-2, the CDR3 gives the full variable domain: DGGITQSPKYLFRKEGQNVTLSCEQNLNHDAMYWYRQDPGQGLRLIYYSQIVNDFQKGDIAEGYSVSREKKESFPLTVTSAQKNPTAFYLCASNSQANYGYTFGSGTRLTVV.

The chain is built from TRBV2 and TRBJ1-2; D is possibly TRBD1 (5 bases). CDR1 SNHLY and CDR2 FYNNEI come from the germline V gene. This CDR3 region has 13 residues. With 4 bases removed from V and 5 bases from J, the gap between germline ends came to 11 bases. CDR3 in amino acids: CASSVSGRYGYTF. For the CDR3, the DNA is TGTGCCAGCAGTGTTTCAGGGCGTTATGGCTACACCTTC. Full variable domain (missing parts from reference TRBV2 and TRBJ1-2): EPEVTQTPSHQVTQMGQEVILRCVPISNHLYFYWYRQILGQKVEFLVSFYNNEISEKSEIFDDQFSVERPDGSNFTLKIRSTKLEDSAMYFCASSVSGRYGYTFGSGTRLTVV.

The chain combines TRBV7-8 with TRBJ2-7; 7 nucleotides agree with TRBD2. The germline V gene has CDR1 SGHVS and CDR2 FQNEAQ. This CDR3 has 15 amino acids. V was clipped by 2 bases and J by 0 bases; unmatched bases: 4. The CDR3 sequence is CASSLTRGSSYEQYF. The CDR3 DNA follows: TGTGCCAGCAGCTTAACGCGGGGGAGCTCCTACGAGCAGTACTTC.

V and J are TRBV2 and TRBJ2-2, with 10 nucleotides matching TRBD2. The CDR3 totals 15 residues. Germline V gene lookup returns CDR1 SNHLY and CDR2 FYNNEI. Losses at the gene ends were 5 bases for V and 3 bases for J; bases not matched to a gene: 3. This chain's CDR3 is CASSSGGGDTGELFF. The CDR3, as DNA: TGTGCCAGCAGTAGCGGGGGGGGCGACACCGGGGAGCTGTTTTTT.

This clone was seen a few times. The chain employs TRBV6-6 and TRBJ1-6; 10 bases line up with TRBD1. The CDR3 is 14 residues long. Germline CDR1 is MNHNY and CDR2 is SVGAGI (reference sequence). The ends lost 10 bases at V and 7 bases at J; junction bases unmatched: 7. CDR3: CATRPGQGNSPLHF. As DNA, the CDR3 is TGTGCCACCCGTCCGGGACAGGGGAATTCACCCCTCCACTTT.

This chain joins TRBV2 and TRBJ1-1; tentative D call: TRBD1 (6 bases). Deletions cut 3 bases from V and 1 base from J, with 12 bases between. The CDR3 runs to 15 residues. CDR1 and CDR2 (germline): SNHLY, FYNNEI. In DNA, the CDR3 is TGTGCCAGCAGTGAGTGGCTAGGGGGGAACACTGAAGCTTTCTTT. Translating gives CASSEWLGGNTEAFF.